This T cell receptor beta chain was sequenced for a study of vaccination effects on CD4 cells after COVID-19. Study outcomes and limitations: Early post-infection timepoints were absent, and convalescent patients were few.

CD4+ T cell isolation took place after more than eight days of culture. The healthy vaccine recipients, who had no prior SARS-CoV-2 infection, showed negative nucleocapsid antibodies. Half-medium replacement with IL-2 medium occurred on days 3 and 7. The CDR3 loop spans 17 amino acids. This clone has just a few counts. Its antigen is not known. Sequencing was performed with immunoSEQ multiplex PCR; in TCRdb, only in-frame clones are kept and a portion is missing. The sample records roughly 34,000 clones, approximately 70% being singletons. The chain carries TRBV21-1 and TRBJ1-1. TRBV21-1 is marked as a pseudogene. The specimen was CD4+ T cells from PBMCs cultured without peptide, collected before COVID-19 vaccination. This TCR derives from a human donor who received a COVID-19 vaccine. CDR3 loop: CASNTRGRAAVNTEAFF. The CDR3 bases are TGTGCCAGCAACACGCGGGGGCGGGCCGCAGTGAACACTGAAGCTTTCTTT.